A single sample is the source of the 16 T cell receptor beta chains below, sequenced in a study of blood T cell repertoires in COVID-19. Clones were read by immunoSEQ multiplex PCR, and TCRdb kept only the in-frame ones, dropping some. The sample carries about 100,000 clones, approximately 85% recorded once. Sequencing used peripheral blood. Source of these receptors: a human donor in a cohort sampled during active COVID-19.

This sequence joins TRBV5-1 and TRBJ2-3; D possibly corresponds to TRBD1 (6 bases). Per germline, CDR1 SGHRS and CDR2 YFSETQ. V was pared by 2 bases and J by 0 bases, with 16 bases between. This CDR3 spans 17 amino acids. The CDR3 coding sequence is TGCGCCAGCAGCTTCAACCCCAGGGGTACTAGCACAGATACGCAGTATTTT. Its translation is CASSFNPRGTSTDTQYF.

The chain combines TRBV2 with TRBJ1-2; no firm D call. The CDR3 runs 13 residues. CDR1 and CDR2 from the germline V gene are SNHLY and FYNNEI. Trimming pared 5 bases from V and 4 bases from J, leaving 11 bases between. The CDR3 loop is CASSRTDVYGYTF. The CDR3, as DNA: TGTGCCAGCAGTCGTACAGACGTCTATGGCTACACCTTC.

The chain couples TRBV27 to TRBJ1-1, with D perhaps TRBD1 (6 bases). The CDR3 is 14 amino acids. Deletions cut 3 bases from V and 9 bases from J, with 17 bases between. The germline gives CDR1 MNHEY, CDR2 SMNVEV (reference sequence). In DNA form, the CDR3 reads TGTGCCAGCAGTTTTACCTTTTCACAGGGCCAAGCTTTCTTT. Encoded protein: CASSFTFSQGQAFF.

The V call is TRBV2, the J call TRBJ1-1; 10 bases match TRBD1. Germline CDR1 SNHLY, CDR2 FYNNEI. V gave up 6 bases and J gave up 0 bases; unmatched junction bases: 7. The CDR3 runs 16 residues. CDR3 region: CASSRDRGYLNTEAFF. The CDR3 coding sequence is TGTGCCAGCAGCCGGGACAGGGGTTACTTGAACACTGAAGCTTTCTTT.

The genes are TRBV4-1 and TRBJ1-6; unclear D gene. Germline lookup yields CDR1 MGHRA and CDR2 YSYEKL. This CDR3 is 16 amino acids long. Between the trimmed V and J ends, which lost 4 bases and 0 bases, there was a span of 10 bases. This chain's CDR3 is CASSLRENSYNSPLHF. CDR3 bases: TGCGCCAGCAGCCTGCGGGAAAACTCCTATAATTCACCCCTCCACTTT.

The chain uses TRBV5-1 and TRBJ2-3, with D perhaps matching TRBD1 (6 bases). Germline assignment: CDR1 SGHRS and CDR2 YFSETQ. V dropped 9 bases and J dropped 2 bases, with 13 bases sitting between them. The CDR3 spans 13 residues. The chain's CDR3 is CATRDTYTDTQYF. CDR3 DNA: TGCGCCACCAGGGACACTTACACAGATACGCAGTATTTT.

V and J are TRBV20-1 and TRBJ2-1, with 7 bases that match TRBD2. With 3 bases clipped from V and 2 bases from J, the junction kept 7 bases outside the gene matches. The germline V gene has CDR1 DFQATT and CDR2 SNEGSKA (reference sequence). The CDR3 runs 15 residues. The CDR3 sequence is CSASKGGITYNEQFF. For the CDR3, the DNA is TGCAGTGCTAGTAAGGGAGGGATCACCTACAATGAGCAGTTCTTC.

The CDR3 nucleotides are TGTGCCAGCAGCCCGACGGACAGGAGAAGAAACACCATATATTTT. This codes for CASSPTDRRRNTIYF. The V gene is TRBV7-8, the J gene TRBJ1-3, with TRBD1 matching over 7 bases. V trimming: 5 bases; J trimming: 5 bases; junction bases outside the gene matches: 9. The CDR3 is 15 residues long. Per germline, CDR1 SGHVS and CDR2 FQNEAQ.

This clone was counted ten times or more. The chain uses TRBV4-2 and TRBJ1-1; D not resolved. V gave up 4 bases and J gave up 1 base, with 10 bases separating them. CDR1 and CDR2 from the germline V gene are LGHNA and YNFKEQ. This CDR3 has 14 amino acids. The CDR3 DNA is TGTGCCAGCAGCCGGGAGGCTACGAACACTGAAGCTTTCTTT. This sequence encodes CASSREATNTEAFF.

The chain recombines TRBV10-1 with TRBJ1-1; 11 nucleotides match TRBD1. This CDR3 region has 15 residues. V was clipped by 4 bases and J by 3 bases; unmatched bases: 4. Per the germline V gene, CDR1 is WNHNN and CDR2 is SYGVQD (reference sequence). The CDR3 DNA follows: TGCGCCAGCAGTGCCGGACAGGGGGCGGACACTGAAGCTTTCTTT. This encodes CASSAGQGADTEAFF.

V is TRBV5-1 and J is TRBJ1-1; TRBD1 matches at 8 bases. V dropped 1 base and J dropped 6; count of bases not matched to a gene: 11. The CDR3 totals 16 residues. Looked up from germline, CDR1 is SGHRS and CDR2 is YFSETQ. The CDR3 is CASSLMPGGRGAEAFF. The CDR3 region has the DNA TGCGCCAGCAGCTTGATGCCAGGGGGCAGGGGGGCTGAAGCTTTCTTT. Supplemented by reference TRBV5-1 and TRBJ1-1, the full variable domain reads KAGVTQTPRYLIKTRGQQVTLSCSPISGHRSVSWYQQTPGQGLQFLFEYFSETQRNKGNFPGRFSGRQFSNSRSEMNVSTLELGDSALYLCASSLMPGGRGAEAFFGQGTRLTVV.

This clone was counted between two and nine times. Other nucleotide sequences in the sample specify the same CDR3. This chain links TRBV6-5 with TRBJ1-5, with a weak D call TRBD1 (6 bases). Germline CDR1 MNHEY, CDR2 SVGAGI. The CDR3 is 14 residues long. V lost 2 bases, J lost 4 bases, and 9 bases lay in between. CDR3 in DNA: TGTGCCAGCAGTTACAGCAGGGGTAATCAGCCCCAGCATTTT. Residues: CASSYSRGNQPQHF.

The rearrangement uses TRBV5-4 and TRBJ2-1, with 8 nucleotides matching TRBD2. CDR1 and CDR2 from the germline V gene are SGHNT and YYREEE (reference sequence). CDR3 length equals 17 residues. Trimming removed 0 bases from V and 0 bases from J; junction bases left unmatched: 5. CDR3 sequence: CASSLGAGVDSYNEQFF. Here the CDR3 DNA reads TGTGCCAGCAGCTTGGGAGCGGGAGTAGACTCCTACAATGAGCAGTTCTTC.

The V call is TRBV10-3, the J call TRBJ2-5; maybe TRBD1 (7 bases). The CDR3 covers 13 residues. V dropped 7 bases and J dropped 5 bases, with 14 bases sitting between them. Germline values: CDR1 ENHRY, CDR2 SYGVKD. In DNA, the CDR3 is TGTGCCATCAAGGGGGCGGGGTCTGAGACCCAGTACTTC. Its protein is CAIKGAGSETQYF.

The genes are TRBV7-9 and TRBJ2-1, with 12 bases identical to TRBD2. The CDR3 extends over 18 amino acids. CDR1 is SEHNR, CDR2 FQNEAQ, per germline (reference sequence). Germline trimming cut 0 bases from V and 0 bases from J; bases unmatched to any gene: 3. In DNA form, the CDR3 reads TGTGCCAGCAGCTTAGCGACACTAGCGGGAGGCTCCTACAATGAGCAGTTCTTC. This sequence encodes CASSLATLAGGSYNEQFF.

The rearrangement links TRBV7-8 to TRBJ1-3; weak D call: TRBD1 (5 bases). V dropped 5 bases and J dropped 2 bases, with 22 bases sitting between them. Looked up from germline, CDR1 is SGHVS and CDR2 is FQNEAQ. The CDR3 is 18 residues long. This CDR3 reads CASSRQNPGQFPGNTIYF. As DNA, the CDR3 is TGTGCCAGCAGCCGACAAAACCCAGGGCAATTTCCTGGAAACACCATATATTTT.